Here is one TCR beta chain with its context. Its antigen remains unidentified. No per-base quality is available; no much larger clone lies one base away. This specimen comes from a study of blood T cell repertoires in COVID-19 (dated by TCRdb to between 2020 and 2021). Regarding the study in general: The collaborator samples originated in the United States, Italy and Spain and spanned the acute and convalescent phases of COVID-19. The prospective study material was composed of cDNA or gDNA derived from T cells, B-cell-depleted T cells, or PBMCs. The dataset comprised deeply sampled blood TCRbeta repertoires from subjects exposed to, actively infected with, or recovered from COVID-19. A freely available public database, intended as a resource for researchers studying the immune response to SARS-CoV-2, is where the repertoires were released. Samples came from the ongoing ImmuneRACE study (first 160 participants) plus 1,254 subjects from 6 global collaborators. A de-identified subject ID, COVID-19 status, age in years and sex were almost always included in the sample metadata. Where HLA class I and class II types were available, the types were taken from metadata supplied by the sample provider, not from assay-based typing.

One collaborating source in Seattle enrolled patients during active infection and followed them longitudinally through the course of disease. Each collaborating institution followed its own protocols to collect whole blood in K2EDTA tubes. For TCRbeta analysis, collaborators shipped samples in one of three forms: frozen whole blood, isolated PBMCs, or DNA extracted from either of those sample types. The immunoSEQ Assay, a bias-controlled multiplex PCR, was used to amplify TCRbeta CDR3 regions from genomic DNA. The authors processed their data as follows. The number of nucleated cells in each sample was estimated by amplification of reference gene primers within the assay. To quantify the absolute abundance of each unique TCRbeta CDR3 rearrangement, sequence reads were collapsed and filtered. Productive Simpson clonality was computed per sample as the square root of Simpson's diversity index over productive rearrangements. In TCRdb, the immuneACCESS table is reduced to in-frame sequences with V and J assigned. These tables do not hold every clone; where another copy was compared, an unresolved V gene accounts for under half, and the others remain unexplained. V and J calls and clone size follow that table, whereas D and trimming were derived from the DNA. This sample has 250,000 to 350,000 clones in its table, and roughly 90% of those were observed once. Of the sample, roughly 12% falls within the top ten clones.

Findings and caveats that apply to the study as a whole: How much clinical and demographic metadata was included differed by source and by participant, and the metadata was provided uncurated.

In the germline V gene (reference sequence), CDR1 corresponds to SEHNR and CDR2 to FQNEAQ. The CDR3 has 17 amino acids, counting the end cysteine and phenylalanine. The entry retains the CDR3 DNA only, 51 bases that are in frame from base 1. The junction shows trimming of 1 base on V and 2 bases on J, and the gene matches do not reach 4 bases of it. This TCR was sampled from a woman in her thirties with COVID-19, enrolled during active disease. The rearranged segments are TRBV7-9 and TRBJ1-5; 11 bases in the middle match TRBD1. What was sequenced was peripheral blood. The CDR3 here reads CASSLGGQGVGNQPQHF. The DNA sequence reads TGTGCCAGCAGCTTAGGGGGACAGGGGGTCGGCAATCAGCCCCAGCATTTT.